This T cell receptor beta chain stems from a study of T cell responses to AZD1222 COVID-19 vaccine. Clones were read by immunoSEQ multiplex PCR, and TCRdb kept only the in-frame ones, dropping some. Counted here are roughly 150,000 clones, about 90% occurring once; the ten biggest clones make up about 6.5%. This clone was counted only a few times. Its cognate antigen is unknown. This CDR3 is built from 15 residues. Germline-derived CDR1 and CDR2 are MGHRA and YSYEKL. Unmatched junction bases numbered 3, after V lost 4 bases and J lost 0 bases. Study-level results: Variant regions that are unmutated are reportedly the target of nearly half of spike-specific TCRs. Vaccination with two AZD1222 doses was followed by a rise in Spike-specific TCR breadth and depth. Baseline seropositivity characterized only a handful of AZD1222 recipients. Spike regions recognized by vaccine-associated CD4 TCRs spanned the protein, led by 160-218 and 743-854.

The V and J genes are TRBV4-1 and TRBJ2-4; 7 positions match TRBD1. The receptor comes from an adult who received the AZD1222 COVID-19 vaccine. Sequences were derived from peripheral blood, sampled 28 days after the second AZD1222 dose. CDR3 region: CASSRGTVAKNIQYF. Written as DNA, the CDR3 is TGCGCCAGCAGCCGGGGGACAGTAGCCAAAAACATTCAGTACTTC.